A selection of T cell receptor beta chains follows, all from one sample in a study of blood T cells in healthy people across ages. TCRdb fed the 5' RACE reads into MiXCR, producing one record per CDR3 protein. This sample yields about 760,000 distinct CDR3 sequences, of which approximately 25% are seen a single time; roughly a tenth belongs to the top ten. This same sample was also taken into another study, of T cells of mothers and their children.

Sequenced material: blood. The receptors come from a boy younger than 18 in good health. Each CDR3 is given with its conserved first and last residue. Fields, in order: J gene, clone size, D gene, V gene, CDR3 DNA, CDR3 protein. The D gene is left open where the match is weak. A row's size may be missing; if present it is once, few, many or a size class.

>TRBJ1-1|few|NA|TRBV4-1
TGCGCCAGCAGCCAAGAGAGAGGCCGGATGAACACTGAAGCTTTCTTT
CASSQERGRMNTEAFF
>TRBJ2-1|few|TRBD1|TRBV7-9
TGTGCCAGCAGTCCAAAACCGGGACAGGTACACAATGAGCAGTTCTTC
CASSPKPGQVHNEQFF
>TRBJ2-7|NA|NA|TRBV27
TGTGCCAGCAGTTTACTCCCCAAGCCCTGGGAGCAGTACTTC
CASSLLPKPWEQYF
>TRBJ1-3|NA|NA|TRBV11-3
TGTGCCAGCAGCTTAGATCTCACAGGGTCCTCTGGAAACACCATATATTTT
CASSLDLTGSSGNTIYF
>TRBJ2-5|NA|NA|TRBV6-5
TGTGCCAGCAGTTACTCCCGGACACTTTGGGAGACCCAGTACTTC
CASSYSRTLWETQYF
>TRBJ1-1|few|NA|TRBV6-1
TGTGCCAGCAGTGAAGCGGCTTCAAGGGAAGCTTTCTTT
CASSEAASREAFF
>TRBJ2-7|NA|TRBD2|TRBV12-3/TRBV12-4
TGTGCCAGCAGCACCAGCGGGGGGGCTGGAAACGAGCAGTACTTC
CASSTSGGAGNEQYF
>TRBJ1-1|few|NA|TRBV6-5
TGTGCCAGCCAAACCATTCAAGTCACGTCTGAAGCTTTCTTT
CASQTIQVTSEAFF
>TRBJ2-7|NA|TRBD1|TRBV28
TGTGCCAGCTCAGGGACAGGGGTCGGCGAGCAGTACTTC
CASSGTGVGEQYF
>TRBJ1-3|few|NA|TRBV14
TGTGCCAGCAGCCAAGTTACCCCAGGGACTGGAAACACCATATATTTT
CASSQVTPGTGNTIYF
>TRBJ1-3|NA|TRBD1|TRBV28
TGTGCCAGCAGCACAAATTACAGGGGTCAACCTGGAAACACCATATATTTT
CASSTNYRGQPGNTIYF
>TRBJ2-1|NA|TRBD2|TRBV5-4
TGTGCCAGCAGCGAGGGACTAGTTCTTGAGCAGTTCTTC
CASSEGLVLEQFF
>TRBJ2-3|many|NA|TRBV24-1
TGTGCCACCAGTGATTGGACAGCCACAGATACGCAGTATTTT
CATSDWTATDTQYF
>TRBJ2-1|few|NA|TRBV29-1
TGCAGCGTTGAGGGGCGACGACAGGGGCCACTAGCGGGCTCCTACAATGAGCAGTTCTTC
CSVEGRRQGPLAGSYNEQFF